The 30 T cell receptor beta chains below all came from one sample that was sequenced in a study of blood T cell repertoires in COVID-19. Clones were read by immunoSEQ multiplex PCR, and TCRdb kept only the in-frame ones, dropping some. Of some 290,000 clones listed, roughly 85% are singletons. Sequencing was carried out using peripheral blood. Receptors were obtained from a man in his 60s who had recovered from COVID-19.

This clone was recorded at least ten times. The rearrangement uses TRBV28 and TRBJ1-6, with 7 bases fitting TRBD1. V shed 2 bases, J shed 10 bases, and the junction held 5 bases outside the gene matches. Germline values: CDR1 MDHEN, CDR2 SYDVKM. The CDR3 has 14 residues. CDR3 protein: CASSLAGGKSPLHF. In nucleotides, the CDR3 is TGTGCCAGCAGTTTAGCAGGGGGTAAATCACCCCTCCACTTT.

This sequence joins TRBV6-5 and TRBJ1-2; 8 bases line up with TRBD1. Trimming at V came to 5 bases and at J to 4 bases, leaving 3 bases not matched to a gene. The CDR3 is made up of 13 amino acids. The germline V gene encodes CDR1 MNHEY and CDR2 SVGAGI. CDR3 amino acids: CASSLDRAYGYTF. CDR3 bases: TGTGCCAGCAGTCTGGACAGGGCCTATGGCTACACCTTC.

V and J are TRBV4-2 and TRBJ1-2; 10 nucleotides agree with TRBD1. The CDR3 is 14 residues long. In germline, CDR1 is LGHNA, CDR2 YNFKEQ. V trimming: 2 bases; J trimming: 5 bases; junction bases outside the gene matches: 2. The CDR3 nucleotides are TGTGCCAGCAGCCAACGGACAGGGGGATATGGCTACACCTTC. As protein: CASSQRTGGYGYTF.

The chain employs TRBV4-1 and TRBJ2-3; 10 bases match TRBD2. From germline, CDR1 is MGHRA and CDR2 YSYEKL. J gave up 4 bases and V 2 bases, and 0 bases lay outside the gene matches. CDR3 length: 14 residues. CDR3 DNA sequence: TGCGCCAGCAGCCAACTAGCGGGAGCAGATACGCAGTATTTT. This codes for CASSQLAGADTQYF.

This clone was found a few times. The chain links TRBV27 to TRBJ2-2; 7 bases match TRBD1. Germline values: CDR1 MNHEY, CDR2 SMNVEV (reference sequence). The CDR3 has 16 amino acids. V gave up 4 bases and J gave up 0 bases; unmatched junction bases: 5. CDR3 sequence: CASSSLGTANTGELFF. The CDR3 DNA reads as TGTGCCAGCAGTTCCCTAGGGACAGCGAACACCGGGGAGCTGTTTTTT.

The chain is built from TRBV2 and TRBJ2-2, with 7 bases that match TRBD1. V lost 6 bases and J lost 4; bases outside the gene matches: 2. Germline CDR1 is SNHLY and CDR2 is FYNNEI. CDR3 length equals 13 residues. The CDR3 loop is CASRRDSTGELFF. The CDR3, as DNA: TGTGCCAGCAGGAGGGACAGCACCGGGGAGCTGTTTTTT. Variable domain in full (rest from reference TRBV2 and TRBJ2-2): EPEVTQTPSHQVTQMGQEVILRCVPISNHLYFYWYRQILGQKVEFLVSFYNNEISEKSEIFDDQFSVERPDGSNFTLKIRSTKLEDSAMYFCASRRDSTGELFFGEGSRLTVL.

The chain uses TRBV11-2 and TRBJ1-3; tentative D call: TRBD1 (5 bases). Germline CDR1 is SGHAT and CDR2 is FQNNGV. V shed 4 bases and J shed 5 bases, with 15 bases lying between them. This CDR3 region has 15 residues. As DNA, the CDR3 is TGTGCCAGCAGCTCTCCCCGGGAGGGGAGAAACACCATATATTTT. This sequence encodes CASSSPREGRNTIYF.

The genes are TRBV7-6 and TRBJ2-2; a weak D match, TRBD2 (7 bases). Germline CDR1 is SGHVS and CDR2 is FNYEAQ. The CDR3 consists of 16 residues. The V and J ends lost 2 bases and 5 bases respectively, with 15 bases between them. The CDR3 reads CASSLSGGGRTGELFF. CDR3 DNA: TGTGCCAGCAGCTTAAGTGGGGGGGGCCGGACCGGGGAGCTGTTTTTT.

V and J are TRBV5-8 and TRBJ2-7; 7 nucleotides match TRBD2. The CDR3 runs to 14 residues. The germline V gene has CDR1 SGHTS and CDR2 YDEGEE. With V trimmed by 0 bases and J by 2 bases, 2 bases remained unmatched. The CDR3 DNA is TGTGCCAGCAGCTTGGCTCGGGGGGCCTACGAGCAGTACTTC. It codes for CASSLARGAYEQYF.

This chain connects TRBV7-2 to TRBJ2-2; 8 bases align to TRBD1. Germline loops: CDR1 SGHTA, CDR2 FQGNSA. The CDR3 is made up of 17 amino acids. The J segment lost 0 bases and the V segment lost 5 bases, leaving 8 bases of the junction unmatched. The CDR3 DNA reads as TGTGCCAGCAGCCCTAGGACAGGGAGGACGAACACCGGGGAGCTGTTTTTT. This gives the protein CASSPRTGRTNTGELFF.

V and J are TRBV12-3 or TRBV12-4 and TRBJ2-3; tentatively, D is TRBD2 (5 bases). The CDR3 covers 12 residues. The V gene lost 3 bases and the J gene lost 14 bases, with 15 bases spanning the gap. The CDR3 coding sequence is TGTGCCAGCAGTTTTCAGGCGGGTGCGGCGTATTTT. Translating gives CASSFQAGAAYF.

The chain joins TRBV6-1 to TRBJ1-2; no clear D. The germline V gene encodes CDR1 MNHNS and CDR2 SASEGT. This CDR3 contains 12 residues. V dropped 2 bases and J dropped 3 bases, with 4 bases sitting between them. This chain's CDR3 is CASSEIDYGYTF. The CDR3 DNA is TGTGCCAGCAGTGAAATCGACTATGGCTACACCTTC.

This clone has a single count. This chain connects TRBV20-1 to TRBJ1-2, with unresolved D. V was shortened by 0 bases and J by 4 bases, with 3 bases between the two germline ends. Germline V gives CDR1 DFQATT, CDR2 SNEGSKA (reference sequence). CDR3 length: 11 residues. This chain's CDR3 is CSARDGYGYTF. DNA of the CDR3: TGCAGTGCTAGAGACGGCTATGGCTACACCTTC.

The chain joins TRBV3-1 (or the pseudogene TRBV3-2) to TRBJ1-4; D is ambiguous. The CDR3 contains 15 residues. V was pared by 1 base and J by 11 bases, with 17 bases between. CDR1 and CDR2 from the germline V gene are LGHDT and YNNKEL (reference sequence). The CDR3 region has the DNA TGTGCCAGCAGCCAAGCGGGAATCGAGGAGAGGAAACTGTTTTTT. Amino acid sequence: CASSQAGIEERKLFF.

The chain is built from TRBV30 and TRBJ1-6, with D possibly matching TRBD1 (5 bases). V was clipped by 6 bases and J by 7 bases, with 16 bases between them. Germline lookup yields CDR1 GTSNPN and CDR2 SVGIG (reference sequence). This CDR3 has 14 amino acids. The CDR3 region is CACNLAQGNSPLHF. In DNA, the CDR3 is TGTGCCTGTAACCTGGCGCAGGGAAATTCACCCCTCCACTTT. Variable domain in full (rest from reference TRBV30 and TRBJ1-6): SQTIHQWPATLVQPVGSPLSLECTVEGTSNPNLYWYRQAAGRGLQLLFYSVGIGQISSEVPQNLSASRPQDRQFILSSKKLLLSDSGFYLCACNLAQGNSPLHFGNGTRLTVT.

The V and J genes are TRBV4-2 and TRBJ2-2, with D perhaps matching TRBD1 (7 bases). V lost 1 base to trimming and J lost 6 bases, with 12 bases between them. CDR1 and CDR2 (germline): LGHNA, YNFKEQ. This CDR3 comprises 15 residues. As DNA, the CDR3 is TGTGCCAGCAGCCAAGCCGCGGGACAGCCCGGGGAGCTGTTTTTT. It is translated as CASSQAAGQPGELFF.

V usage is TRBV5-4 and J usage is TRBJ2-1; D may be TRBD2 (5 bases). Germline loops: CDR1 SGHNT, CDR2 YYREEE (reference sequence). The CDR3 is 15 amino acids. Trimming took 0 bases from V and 8 from J, leaving 15 bases between them. CDR3 sequence reads: CASSLEGSGFDEQFF. DNA of the CDR3: TGTGCCAGCAGCTTGGAAGGGAGTGGCTTCGATGAGCAGTTCTTC.

The chain is built from TRBV15 and TRBJ1-1; D remains ambiguous. Germline V lookup: CDR1 LNHNV, CDR2 YYDKDF (reference sequence). The CDR3 spans 13 residues. The ends were cut back, 6 bases at V and 1 base at J, with 9 bases in the middle. The CDR3 loop reads CATSKGRNTEAFF. DNA of the CDR3: TGTGCCACCAGTAAAGGGAGGAACACTGAAGCTTTCTTT.

CDR3 DNA: TGTGCCAGCAGCGTAGATCTAGGGGATGGCTACACCTTC. Protein: CASSVDLGDGYTF. The V and J genes are TRBV9 and TRBJ1-2; D is perhaps TRBD1 (5 bases). Trimming stripped 0 bases from V and 6 bases from J, with 9 bases between. CDR1 and CDR2 from the germline V gene are SGDLS and YYNGEE. The CDR3 sequence is 13 residues long.

The V gene is TRBV18, the J gene TRBJ2-7; 7 bases are shared with TRBD2. CDR1 is KGHSH, CDR2 LQKENI, per germline. This CDR3 has 13 amino acids. The trim removed 4 bases at V and 5 bases at J, leaving 5 bases unmatched. The CDR3 sequence is CASSRTSSDEQYF. The CDR3 DNA follows: TGTGCCAGCTCACGGACTAGTTCAGACGAGCAGTACTTC.

This chain joins TRBV2 and TRBJ1-5; 8 bases fit TRBD1. Germline CDR1 reads SNHLY; CDR2 reads FYNNEI. CDR3 size: 15 residues. J was trimmed by 6 bases and V by 7 bases; bases with no gene match: 11. The CDR3 is CASTPGRGRGQPQHF. In nucleotides, the CDR3 is TGTGCCAGCACCCCGGGCAGGGGGCGAGGTCAGCCCCAGCATTTT.

The chain carries TRBV6-5 and TRBJ2-1; 10 bases are a match to TRBD2. V gave up 0 bases and J gave up 8 bases; unmatched junction bases: 4. The germline CDR1 and CDR2 sequences are MNHEY and SVGAGI. This CDR3 contains 15 residues. The CDR3 bases are TGTGCCAGCAGTTACTCCAGCGGGGGGGGTTATGAGCAGTTCTTC. Residues: CASSYSSGGGYEQFF.

This chain joins TRBV7-9 and TRBJ2-7, with 10 bases that match TRBD1. This CDR3 is built from 15 residues. V lost 5 bases to trimming and J lost 2 bases; unmatched junction nucleotides: 6. Germline V lookup: CDR1 SEHNR, CDR2 FQNEAQ (reference sequence). The CDR3 DNA follows: TGTGCCAGCAGCCACCCGGGACAGGGGACCTACGAGCAGTACTTC. It specifies CASSHPGQGTYEQYF.

The chain employs TRBV4-2 and TRBJ1-1; D remains unclear. The CDR3 is 15 amino acids. V was cut by 0 bases and J by 0 bases, with 8 bases left in between. Germline V lookup: CDR1 LGHNA, CDR2 YNFKEQ. The CDR3 DNA reads TGTGCCAGCAGCCAAGATCCGCAGTTGAACACTGAAGCTTTCTTT. It codes for CASSQDPQLNTEAFF.

The J gene is TRBJ2-5, the V gene TRBV27; D is possibly TRBD1 (6 bases). The CDR3 contains 13 residues. Germline lookup yields CDR1 MNHEY and CDR2 SMNVEV (reference sequence). V dropped 8 bases and J dropped 1 base, with 11 bases sitting between them. DNA of the CDR3: TGTGCCAGCGGGGACATTCTCCAAGAGACCCAGTACTTC. Residues: CASGDILQETQYF.

This clone came up once. This sequence joins TRBV7-8 and TRBJ1-3; 7 bases match TRBD1. The ends lost 5 bases at V and 5 bases at J; junction bases unmatched: 9. Per germline, CDR1 SGHVS and CDR2 FQNEAQ. The CDR3 extends over 15 amino acids. CDR3 loop: CASSPLTGKRNTIYF. The CDR3 bases are TGTGCCAGCAGCCCCCTGACAGGGAAGAGAAACACCATATATTTT.

This clone is a singleton in its sample. The V call is TRBV28, the J call TRBJ2-4; 10 bases map to TRBD2. CDR1 and CDR2 from the germline V gene are MDHEN and SYDVKM. V was clipped by 5 bases and J by 0 bases; unmatched bases: 4. CDR3 length: 16 residues. DNA for the CDR3: TGTGCCAGCAGTACAAGACTAGCGGGAGCCAAAAACATTCAGTACTTC. This gives the protein CASSTRLAGAKNIQYF. Drawing the rest from reference TRBV28 and TRBJ2-4, the complete variable domain is DVKVTQSSRYLVKRTGEKVFLECVQDMDHENMFWYRQDPGLGLRLIYFSYDVKMKEKGDIPEGYSVSREKKERFSLILESASTNQTSMYLCASSTRLAGAKNIQYFGAGTRLSVL.

This chain connects TRBV7-3 to TRBJ2-5, with 9 bases matching TRBD1. In germline, CDR1 is SGHTA, CDR2 FQGTGA. The CDR3 covers 13 residues. Trimming took 5 bases from V and 5 from J; bases not matched to a gene: 3. The CDR3: CASSGQGKETQYF. CDR3 coding DNA: TGTGCCAGCAGCGGACAGGGGAAGGAGACCCAGTACTTC.

The rearrangement joins TRBV5-4 to TRBJ2-2, with 7 bases aligning to TRBD1. Germline loops: CDR1 SGHNT, CDR2 YYREEE (reference sequence). Trimming took 1 base from V and 5 from J; bases not matched to a gene: 5. The CDR3 extends over 15 amino acids. This CDR3 is CASSLPGGSTGELFF. The CDR3 DNA follows: TGTGCCAGCAGCTTGCCAGGGGGAAGTACCGGGGAGCTGTTTTTT.

The CDR3 is CASGPPASSGSIDEQYF. The CDR3 DNA reads TGTGCTAGTGGCCCTCCTGCGTCTAGCGGGAGTATCGACGAGCAGTACTTC. The chain links TRBV12-5 to TRBJ2-7; TRBD2 agrees at 10 bases. The CDR3 extends over 17 amino acids. J was trimmed by 5 bases and V by 6 bases; bases with no gene match: 16. The germline CDR1 and CDR2 sequences are LGHNT and FRNRAP.